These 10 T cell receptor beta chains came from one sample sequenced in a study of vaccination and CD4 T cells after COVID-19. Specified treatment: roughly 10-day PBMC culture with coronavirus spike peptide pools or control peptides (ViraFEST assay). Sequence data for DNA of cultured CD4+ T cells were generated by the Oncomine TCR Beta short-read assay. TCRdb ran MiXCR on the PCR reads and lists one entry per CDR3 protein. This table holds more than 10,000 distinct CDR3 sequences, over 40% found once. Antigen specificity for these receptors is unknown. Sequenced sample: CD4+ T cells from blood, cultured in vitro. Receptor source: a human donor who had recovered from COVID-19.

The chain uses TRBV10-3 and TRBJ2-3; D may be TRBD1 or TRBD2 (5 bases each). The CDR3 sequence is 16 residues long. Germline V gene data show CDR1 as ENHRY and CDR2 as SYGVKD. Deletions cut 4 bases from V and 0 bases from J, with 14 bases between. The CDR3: CAISAFPGTSTDTQYF. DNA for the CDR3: TGTGCCATCAGTGCGTTCCCCGGGACCAGCACAGATACGCAGTATTTT.

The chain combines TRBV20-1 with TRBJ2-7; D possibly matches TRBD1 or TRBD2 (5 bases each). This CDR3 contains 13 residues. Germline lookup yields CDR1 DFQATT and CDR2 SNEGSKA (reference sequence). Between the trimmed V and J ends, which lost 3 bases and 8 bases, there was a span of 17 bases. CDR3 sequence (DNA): TGCAGTGCTAGGGGGACGGGATATACGAAGCAGTACTTC. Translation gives CSARGTGYTKQYF.

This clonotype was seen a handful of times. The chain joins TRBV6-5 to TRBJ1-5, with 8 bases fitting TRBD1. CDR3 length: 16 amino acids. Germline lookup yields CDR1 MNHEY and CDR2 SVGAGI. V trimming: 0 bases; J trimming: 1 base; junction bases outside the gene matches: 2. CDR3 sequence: CASSYSTGASNQPQHF. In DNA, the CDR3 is TGTGCCAGCAGTTACTCGACAGGGGCCAGCAATCAGCCCCAGCATTTT.

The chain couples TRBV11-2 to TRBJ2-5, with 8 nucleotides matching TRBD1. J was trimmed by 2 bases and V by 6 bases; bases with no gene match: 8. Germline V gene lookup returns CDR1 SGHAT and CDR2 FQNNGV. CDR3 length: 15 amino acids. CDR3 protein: CASRLGTGSQETQYF. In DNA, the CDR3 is TGTGCCAGCAGGTTGGGGACAGGCAGTCAAGAGACCCAGTACTTC.

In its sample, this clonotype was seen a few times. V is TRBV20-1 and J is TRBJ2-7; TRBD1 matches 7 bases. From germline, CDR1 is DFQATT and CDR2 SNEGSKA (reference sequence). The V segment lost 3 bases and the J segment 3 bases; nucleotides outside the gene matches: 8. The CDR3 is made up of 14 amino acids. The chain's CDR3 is CSASETGSDYEQYF. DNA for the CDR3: TGCAGTGCTAGCGAGACAGGGAGCGACTACGAGCAGTACTTC.

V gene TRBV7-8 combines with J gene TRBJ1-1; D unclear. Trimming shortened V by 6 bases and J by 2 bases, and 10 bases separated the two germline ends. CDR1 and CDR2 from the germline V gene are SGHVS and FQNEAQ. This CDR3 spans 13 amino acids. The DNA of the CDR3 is TGTGCCAGCAGTTTATTTGGAAACACTGAAGCTTTCTTT. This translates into CASSLFGNTEAFF.

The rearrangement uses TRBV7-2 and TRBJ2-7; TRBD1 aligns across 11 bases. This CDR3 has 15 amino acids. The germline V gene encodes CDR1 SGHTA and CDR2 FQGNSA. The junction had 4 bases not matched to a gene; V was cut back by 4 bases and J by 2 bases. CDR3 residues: CASSWRTGGAYEQYF. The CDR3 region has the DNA TGTGCCAGCAGCTGGAGGACAGGGGGCGCCTACGAGCAGTACTTC.

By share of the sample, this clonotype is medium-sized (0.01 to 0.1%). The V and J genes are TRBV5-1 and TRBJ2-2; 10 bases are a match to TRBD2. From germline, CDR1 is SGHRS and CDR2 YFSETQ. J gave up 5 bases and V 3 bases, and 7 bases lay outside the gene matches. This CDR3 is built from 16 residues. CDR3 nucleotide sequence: TGCGCCAGCAGCTCTGGAGCTAGCGGGAGAACCGGGGAGCTGTTTTTT. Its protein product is CASSSGASGRTGELFF.

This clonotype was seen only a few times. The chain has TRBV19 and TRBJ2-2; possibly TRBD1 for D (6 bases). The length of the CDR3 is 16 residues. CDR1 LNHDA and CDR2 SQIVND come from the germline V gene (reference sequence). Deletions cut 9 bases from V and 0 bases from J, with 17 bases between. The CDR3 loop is CASRGLKASNTGELFF. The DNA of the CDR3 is TGTGCCAGCAGGGGATTGAAGGCTTCGAACACCGGGGAGCTGTTTTTT.

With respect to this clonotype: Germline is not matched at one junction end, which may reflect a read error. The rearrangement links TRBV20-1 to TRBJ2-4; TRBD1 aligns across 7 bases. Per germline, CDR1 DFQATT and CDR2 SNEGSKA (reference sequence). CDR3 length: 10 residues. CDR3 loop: CSASRDSLNF. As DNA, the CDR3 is TGCAGTGCTAGTCGGGACAGCCTTAACTTC.